This T cell receptor beta chain stems from a study of blood T cell repertoires in COVID-19. The wider study: Acute and convalescent COVID-19 specimens originated in the United States, Italy and Spain.

Trimming at V came to 4 bases and at J to 5 bases, leaving 0 bases not matched to a gene. Germline V lookup: CDR1 MNHEY, CDR2 SVGAGI. The CDR3 has 14 amino acids. This clone came up once. Allocation to cohorts depended on clinical history reported by the participants. Resolution of symptoms, clearance, or two negative PCRs was present in recovered Cohort 3 donors. Per the authors' pipeline: Using reference gene primer amplification, nucleated cell counts were estimated. Sequenced by immunoSEQ multiplex PCR; TCRdb stores in-frame clones only, minus some. V, J and clone size were drawn from that table, and D and trimming were deduced from the DNA. The table includes under 200,000 clones, roughly 80% detected once.

The specimen was PBMCs or T cells enriched from blood (not recorded which). This TCR was recovered from a woman aged 55-69 years who had recovered from COVID-19. V is TRBV6-5 and J is TRBJ1-6; TRBD1 matches 9 bases. The CDR3 DNA follows: TGTGCCAGCAGTTGGGACAGGGATAATTCACCCCTCCACTTT. It is translated as CASSWDRDNSPLHF.